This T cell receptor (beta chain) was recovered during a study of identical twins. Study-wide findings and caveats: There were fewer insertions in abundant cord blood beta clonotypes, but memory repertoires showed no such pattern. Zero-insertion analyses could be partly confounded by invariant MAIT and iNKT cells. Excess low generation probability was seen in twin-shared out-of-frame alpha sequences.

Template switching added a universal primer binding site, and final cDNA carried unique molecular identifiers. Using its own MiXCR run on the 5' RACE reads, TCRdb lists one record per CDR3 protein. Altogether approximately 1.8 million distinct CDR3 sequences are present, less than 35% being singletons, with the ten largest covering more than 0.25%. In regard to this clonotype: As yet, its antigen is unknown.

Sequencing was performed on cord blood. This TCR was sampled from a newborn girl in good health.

CDR3 nucleotide sequence: TGCAGTGCTAGAGATACCACCAGGAGCTCCTACAATGAGCAGTACTTC. It specifies CSARDTTRSSYNEQYF. This chain joins TRBV20-1 and TRBJ2-1, with D hard to call. The closer fit of TRBJ2-7 to the DNA end suggests the J call may be wrong. The germline V gene encodes CDR1 DFQATT and CDR2 SNEGSKA (reference sequence). The CDR3 loop spans 16 amino acids.